The sequence of this TCR beta chain was determined in a study of cytomegalovirus exposure and HLA in healthy donors. PCR employed 60 Vbeta and 13 Jbeta primers. Assay: immunoSEQ multiplex PCR; the TCRdb copy retains only in-frame clones and omits some. Among 100,000 to 150,000 clones listed, roughly four fifths were seen once. The CDR3 has 14 residues. Trimming took 5 bases from V and 6 from J, leaving 14 bases between them. Germline V CDR1 and CDR2: SNHLY, FYNNEI. This chain uses TRBV2 with TRBJ2-1; D perhaps matches TRBD2 (5 bases). The clonotype originates from a woman in her 40s in good health and CMV-seropositive. The sequencing input was PBMCs. The CDR3 reads CASSLAAVGNEQFF. In DNA form, the CDR3 reads TGTGCCAGCAGTCTAGCCGCGGTCGGCAATGAGCAGTTCTTC. Combining the CDR3 with reference TRBV2 and TRBJ2-1 gives the whole variable domain EPEVTQTPSHQVTQMGQEVILRCVPISNHLYFYWYRQILGQKVEFLVSFYNNEISEKSEIFDDQFSVERPDGSNFTLKIRSTKLEDSAMYFCASSLAAVGNEQFFGPGTRLTVL.